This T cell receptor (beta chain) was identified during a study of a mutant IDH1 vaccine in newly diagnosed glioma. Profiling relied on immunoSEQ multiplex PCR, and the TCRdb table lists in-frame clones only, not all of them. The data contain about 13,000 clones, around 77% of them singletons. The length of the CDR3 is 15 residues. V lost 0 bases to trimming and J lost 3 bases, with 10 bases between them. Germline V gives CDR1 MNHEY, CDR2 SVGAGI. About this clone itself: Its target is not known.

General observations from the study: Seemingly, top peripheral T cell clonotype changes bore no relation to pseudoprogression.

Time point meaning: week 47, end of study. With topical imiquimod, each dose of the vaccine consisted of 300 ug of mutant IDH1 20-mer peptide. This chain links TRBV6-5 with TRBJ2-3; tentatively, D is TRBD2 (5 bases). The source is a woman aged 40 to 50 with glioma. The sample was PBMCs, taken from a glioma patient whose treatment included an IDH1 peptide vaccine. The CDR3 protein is CASSYSYSGTDTQYF. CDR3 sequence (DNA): TGTGCCAGCAGTTACTCGTACAGCGGAACAGATACGCAGTATTTT.